These 5 T cell receptor beta chains share one sample of origin, sequenced in a study of cytomegalovirus exposure and HLA in healthy donors. PCR amplification relied on 60 Vbeta primers (plus 13 Jbeta primers). Data came from immunoSEQ multiplex PCR; TCRdb stores just in-frame clones and leaves some out. The table includes 150,000 to 250,000 clones, less than 80% detected once. Sequencing used PBMCs. These receptors were collected from a woman aged 25 to 45 in good health and CMV-seropositive.

The genes are TRBV7-2 and TRBJ2-1, with D possibly matching TRBD2 (6 bases). This CDR3 spans 15 amino acids. Looked up from germline, CDR1 is SGHTA and CDR2 is FQGNSA. Trimming took off 1 base at V and 2 bases at J, with 9 bases between the two ends. CDR3 in DNA: TGTGCCAGCAGCTTAGAAGCTAGCGCCTACAATGAGCAGTTCTTC. It codes for CASSLEASAYNEQFF.

This clone was counted only a few times. This CDR3 reads CSVVPRGTGNIGNQPQHF. CDR3 nucleotides: TGCAGCGTTGTTCCGCGCGGGACAGGGAATATTGGGAATCAGCCCCAGCATTTT. The chain has TRBV29-1 and TRBJ1-5, with 9 bases matching TRBD1. CDR3 size: 18 residues. Germline V gene data show CDR1 as SQVTM and CDR2 as ANQGSEA. Germline trimming cut 4 bases from V and 4 bases from J; bases unmatched to any gene: 17. The variable domain in full, completed from reference TRBV29-1 and TRBJ1-5, reads SAVISQKPSRDICQRGTSLTIQCQVDSQVTMMFWYRQQPGQSLTLIATANQGSEATYESGFVIDKFPISRPNLTFSTLTVSNMSPEDSSIYLCSVVPRGTGNIGNQPQHFGDGTRLSIL.

The V call is TRBV13, the J call TRBJ1-2; the D is unclear. The CDR3 has 14 amino acids. Germline CDR1 and CDR2: PRHDT and FYEKMQ (reference sequence). The germline V and J ends were trimmed by 6 bases and 4 bases, with 15 bases remaining between them. The CDR3 here is CASSPGSRIYGYTF. The DNA for the CDR3 is TGTGCCAGCAGTCCAGGCAGTCGGATCTATGGCTACACCTTC.

This clone was counted a few times. The rearrangement joins TRBV29-1 to TRBJ2-3, with TRBD2 matching 7 bases. Per the germline V gene, CDR1 is SQVTM and CDR2 is ANQGSEA. V shed 7 bases, J shed 1 base, and the junction held 14 bases outside the gene matches. CDR3 length: 16 amino acids. CDR3 nucleotide sequence: TGCAGCGCCGGAAGGTCTACTAGCGTCGGCACAGATACGCAGTATTTT. Its translation: CSAGRSTSVGTDTQYF.

The chain links TRBV6-5 to TRBJ1-1, with D possibly TRBD1 on 5 matching bases. The CDR3 contains 14 residues. Germline CDR1 reads MNHEY; CDR2 reads SVGAGI. With 0 bases removed from V and 5 bases from J, the gap between germline ends came to 10 bases. The CDR3 sequence is CASSYSGGTTEAFF. CDR3 DNA: TGTGCCAGCAGTTACTCGGGAGGGACGACTGAAGCTTTCTTT.